These T cell receptor beta chains were read from a single sample in a study of T cell responses to AZD1222 COVID-19 vaccine. Here immunoSEQ multiplex PCR was the method, and the copy in TCRdb shows in-frame clones only, minus some. The sample yields around 100,000 clones, about 95% seen once. The material sequenced was peripheral blood, taken on day 0 of AZD1222 vaccination. The receptors stem from an adult in good health. The conserved cysteine and the conserved F or W are not part of the CDR3 here. D genes are given only for firm matches.

TRBJ2-7 TRBD1 TRBV6-5 ASSYLRDSSYEQY
TRBJ1-2 - TRBV19 ASSISGANYGYT
TRBJ1-1 TRBD1 TRBV7-6 ASSLGDRLEAF
TRBJ1-6 TRBD1 TRBV7-2 ASSYHRDRGSPLH
TRBJ1-5 - TRBV6-5 ASSLNNHQPQH
TRBJ1-6 - TRBV19 ASSISALNSPLH
TRBJ2-7 TRBD1 TRBV6-5 ASSTQGSREQY
TRBJ2-7 TRBD2 TRBV28 ASRRAGALSYEQY
TRBJ2-2 - TRBV6-1 ASSFVPDTGELF
TRBJ1-1 - TRBV5-8 ASSSQRNTEAF
TRBJ1-2 TRBD1 TRBV6-6 ASSPTGYGYT